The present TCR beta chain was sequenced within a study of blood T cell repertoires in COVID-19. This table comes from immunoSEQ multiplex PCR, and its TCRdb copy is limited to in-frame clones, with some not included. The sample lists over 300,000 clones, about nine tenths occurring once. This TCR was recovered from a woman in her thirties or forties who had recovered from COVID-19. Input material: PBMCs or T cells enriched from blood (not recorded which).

The CDR3 DNA follows: TGTGCCAGCAGAGGACCCCGGGACAGGGGCAACGAGCAGTACTTC. It is translated as CASRGPRDRGNEQYF. V usage is TRBV28 and J usage is TRBJ2-7, with 10 nucleotides matching TRBD1. Germline-derived CDR1 and CDR2 are MDHEN and SYDVKM. The J segment lost 5 bases and the V segment lost 6 bases, leaving 10 bases of the junction unmatched. There are 15 residues in the CDR3.